Listed below are T cell receptor beta chains from one sample, sequenced in a study of vaccination effects on CD4 cells after COVID-19. Their antigens remain unidentified. Repertoires were generated with immunoSEQ multiplex PCR, while TCRdb's copy carries only in-frame clones and drops some. The sample records around 41,000 clones, around 78% being singletons. Sequenced material: CD4+ T cells from PBMCs cultured with SARS-CoV-2 spike peptides, taken before COVID-19 vaccination. These receptors came from a human donor who received a COVID-19 vaccine. Both conserved end residues are part of each CDR3. The D gene is left open where the match is weak. Expanded clones are given a class, and other clones once, few, many or no size at all.

>.|TRBV4-1|medium-sized|TRBJ1-5
TGCGCCAGCAGCCAAGATGGATCACAGGGATATCAGCCCCAGCATTTT
CASSQDGSQGYQPQHF
>TRBD1|TRBV18|.|TRBJ1-6
TGTGCCAGCTCACCCCGGACAGGAGATAATTCACCCCTCCACTTT
CASSPRTGDNSPLHF
>.|TRBV6-1|.|TRBJ2-2
TGTGCCAGCAGTGACACCCAATTCGGGGAGCTGTTTTTT
CASSDTQFGELFF
>TRBD1|TRBV6-5|.|TRBJ1-6
TGTGCCACCCGGGGAAGGGGGCTTAATTCACCCCTCCACTTT
CATRGRGLNSPLHF
>.|TRBV6-1|.|TRBJ2-5
TGTGCCAGCAGTGAATGGGGATTCCGGGGCCAAGAGACCCAGTACTTC
CASSEWGFRGQETQYF
>.|TRBV15|.|TRBJ2-1
TGTGCCACCAGCAGAGTCGGGCTAGCGATGAATGAGCAGTTCTTC
CATSRVGLAMNEQFF
>TRBD2|TRBV4-2|.|TRBJ2-2
TGTGCCAGCAGCCGCTATAGCGGGGGCACGACGAACACCGGGGAGCTGTTTTTT
CASSRYSGGTTNTGELFF
>.|TRBV24-1|.|TRBJ2-1
TGTGCCACCAGGTCTAGCAGCCCTTACAATGAGCAGTTCTTC
CATRSSSPYNEQFF
>.|TRBV7-9|.|TRBJ1-5
TGTGCCAGCAGCTTAACCGCGCGTCAGCCCCAGCATTTT
CASSLTARQPQHF
>TRBD1|TRBV28|few|TRBJ1-5
TGTGCCAGCAGATGGACAGGGAATCAGCCCCAGCATTTT
CASRWTGNQPQHF
>TRBD1|TRBV9|.|TRBJ1-2
TGTGCCAGCAGCGTTGGGACAGTCAATGGCTACACCTTC
CASSVGTVNGYTF
>.|TRBV18|.|TRBJ1-1
TGTGCCAGCTCACCGGGGAGCACTGAAGCTTTCTTT
CASSPGSTEAFF
>.|TRBV30|.|TRBJ1-4
TGTGCCTGGAGTGTACTAGGAGGCCAAGCTGAAAAACTGTTTTTT
CAWSVLGGQAEKLFF
>.|TRBV18|.|TRBJ2-6
TGTGCCAGCTCAAGGGGAGCTGGGGCCAACGTCCTGACTTTC
CASSRGAGANVLTF
>TRBD1|TRBV24-1|.|TRBJ1-1
TGTGCCACCAGTGACACGGGACAGGGGGCTTTGGCTTTCTTT
CATSDTGQGALAFF
>TRBD1|TRBV9|.|TRBJ1-5
TGTGCCAGCAGCCTCGGGACAGGCCCCAATCAGCCCCAGCATTTT
CASSLGTGPNQPQHF
>.|TRBV12-3/TRBV12-4|.|TRBJ2-5
TGTGCCAGCAGTTTCCAGGGTTTAGAGACCCAGTACTTC
CASSFQGLETQYF
>.|TRBV6-5|.|TRBJ1-3
TGTGCCAGCAGTCCGGGAGGGTTTGGAAACACCATATATTTT
CASSPGGFGNTIYF
>.|TRBV5-6|.|TRBJ1-1
TGTGCCAGCAGCTGGGGAGGGCGGGCGGGGAACACTGAAGCTTTCTTT
CASSWGGRAGNTEAFF
>.|TRBV3-1/TRBV3-2|.|TRBJ1-4
TGTGCCAGCAGCCCGACAGTTGGGCAAAAACTGTTTTTT
CASSPTVGQKLFF
>TRBD1|TRBV10-1|.|TRBJ2-1
TGCGCCAGCAGTATTGACAGGGCCCCAATTAATCAGGAGCAGTTCTTC
CASSIDRAPINQEQFF
>TRBD1|TRBV12-3/TRBV12-4|.|TRBJ1-2
TGTGCCAGCACCAACAGGGGGGCCTATGGCTACACCTTC
CASTNRGAYGYTF
>.|TRBV28|.|TRBJ1-1
TGTGCCAGCAGCCCAGATCTGGAAGCTTTCTTT
CASSPDLEAFF
>.|TRBV2|.|TRBJ2-1
TGTGCCAGCATTGGGGACCTGGGGGTTAACTCCTACAATGAGCAGTTCTTC
CASIGDLGVNSYNEQFF